What follows are 13 T cell receptor beta chains derived from one specimen sequenced in a study of blood T cell repertoires in COVID-19 (dated by TCRdb to about 2020). Library preparation was by the immunoSEQ multiplex PCR assay. TCRdb mirrors the immuneACCESS table, restricted to in-frame sequences. Some clones are absent from its copies; in checked studies, under half trace to an unresolved V gene, and the reason for the others is unknown. For this sample there are 130,000 to 150,000 clones; roughly 85% appear just once. The biggest ten clones account for around 3.3% of the sample. The sample comprised peripheral blood. The source is a man between 60 and 70 years old with acute or convalescent COVID-19.

J is TRBJ2-1 and V is TRBV6-5; possibly TRBD2 for D (6 bases). The CDR3 runs 14 residues. CDR1 is MNHEY, CDR2 SVGAGI, per germline. With 7 bases removed from V and 8 bases from J, the gap between germline ends came to 18 bases. The CDR3 reads CASIGPGKRDEQFF. CDR3 in DNA: TGTGCCAGCATCGGGCCTGGGAAGCGGGATGAGCAGTTCTTC.

The V call is TRBV5-5, the J call TRBJ2-7; 8 positions agree with TRBD1. Per the germline V gene, CDR1 is SGHKS and CDR2 is YYEKEE (reference sequence). The CDR3 loop spans 17 amino acids. V shed 4 bases and J 5 bases; nucleotides not matched to a gene: 17. The CDR3, as DNA: TGTGCCAGCAGCCCCTCGACAGGGGTGCAAACAAGGCACGAGCAGTACTTC. Its protein product is CASSPSTGVQTRHEQYF. Combining the CDR3 with reference TRBV5-5 and TRBJ2-7 gives the whole variable domain DAGVTQSPTHLIKTRGQQVTLRCSPISGHKSVSWYQQVLGQGPQFIFQYYEKEERGRGNFPDRFSARQFPNYSSELNVNALLLGDSALYLCASSPSTGVQTRHEQYFGPGTRLTVT.

V usage is TRBV2 and J usage is TRBJ1-5; 8 bases align to TRBD1. The CDR3 has 14 amino acids. Germline V gene sequence: CDR1 SNHLY, CDR2 FYNNEI. V trimming: 5 bases; J trimming: 2 bases; junction bases outside the gene matches: 2. Here the CDR3 DNA reads TGTGCCAGCAGTAAACAGGGGGGCAATCAGCCCCAGCATTTT. Its protein is CASSKQGGNQPQHF.

The CDR3 nucleotides read TGTGCCAGTAGCAGGGGCTGGGGCACTGAAGCTTTCTTT. It encodes CASSRGWGTEAFF. This sequence joins TRBV19 and TRBJ1-1; D possibly corresponds to TRBD1 (6 bases). Germline assignment: CDR1 LNHDA and CDR2 SQIVND (reference sequence). CDR3 length: 13 residues. Trimming stripped 6 bases from V and 4 bases from J, with 12 bases between.

V and J are TRBV19 and TRBJ2-7; TRBD1 matches at 9 bases. With V trimmed by 0 bases and J by 2 bases, 5 bases remained unmatched. Germline V CDR1 and CDR2: LNHDA, SQIVND (reference sequence). The CDR3 has 16 residues. The CDR3 is CASSIDSTGGTYEQYF. The CDR3, as DNA: TGTGCCAGTAGTATAGACTCGACAGGGGGAACCTACGAGCAGTACTTC. The whole variable domain, filled in from reference TRBV19 and TRBJ2-7, reads DGGITQSPKYLFRKEGQNVTLSCEQNLNHDAMYWYRQDPGQGLRLIYYSQIVNDFQKGDIAEGYSVSREKKESFPLTVTSAQKNPTAFYLCASSIDSTGGTYEQYFGPGTRLTVT.

The V and J genes are TRBV6-5 and TRBJ2-7, with 10 bases that match TRBD2. V gave up 2 bases and J gave up 2 bases; unmatched junction bases: 0. CDR1 and CDR2 (germline): MNHEY, SVGAGI. This CDR3 region has 14 residues. The CDR3 sequence is CASSYGTSAYEQYF. CDR3 DNA sequence: TGTGCCAGCAGTTACGGGACTAGCGCCTACGAGCAGTACTTC.

The chain is built from TRBV7-3 and TRBJ2-1; the D gene is possibly TRBD1 (5 bases). The germline V gene has CDR1 SGHTA and CDR2 FQGTGA. This CDR3 has 15 residues. Trimming stripped 2 bases from V and 0 bases from J, with 8 bases between. The CDR3 here is CASSLDSSSYNEQFF. The CDR3, as DNA: TGTGCCAGCAGCTTAGACAGTTCCTCCTACAATGAGCAGTTCTTC.

The sample holds a few counts of this clone. The chain links TRBV5-6 to TRBJ2-3; 9 bases line up with TRBD1. The V segment lost 4 bases and the J segment 5 bases; nucleotides outside the gene matches: 11. The CDR3 spans 16 residues. Germline CDR1 reads SGHDT; CDR2 reads YYEEEE. CDR3 in amino acids: CASSKAGQGFIDTQYF. The DNA of the CDR3 is TGTGCCAGCAGCAAGGCGGGACAGGGATTCATAGATACGCAGTATTTT.

The chain couples TRBV28 to TRBJ2-3, with D tentatively TRBD1 (5 bases). Germline CDR1 reads MDHEN; CDR2 reads SYDVKM. Trimming removed 4 bases at V and 2 bases at J, with 19 bases between. The CDR3 is 17 residues long. CDR3 amino acids: CASSSPPGHRTTDTQYF. The CDR3 nucleotides are TGTGCCAGCAGTTCCCCCCCAGGACACCGAACCACAGATACGCAGTATTTT.

J is TRBJ2-7 and V is TRBV6-2 or TRBV6-3; 9 nucleotides line up with TRBD1. There are 17 residues in the CDR3. V lost 2 bases and J lost 5; bases outside the gene matches: 13. CDR1 is MNHEY and CDR2 is SVGEGT in the germline V gene. The chain's CDR3 is CASSYILSGTGTHEQYF. Written as DNA, the CDR3 is TGTGCCAGCAGTTACATACTTTCCGGGACAGGGACGCACGAGCAGTACTTC.

V gene TRBV5-1 combines with J gene TRBJ1-1, with D perhaps matching TRBD1 (6 bases). The CDR3 loop spans 14 amino acids. Trimming pared 6 bases from V and 2 bases from J, leaving 14 bases between. The V gene's germline CDR1 is SGHRS and CDR2 YFSETQ. As DNA, the CDR3 is TGCGCCAGCAATGTAGGGGGAATAAACACTGAAGCTTTCTTT. Its translation is CASNVGGINTEAFF.

This clone turned up a few times. This chain uses TRBV7-2 with TRBJ1-1; no firm D call. Trimming removed 4 bases from V and 5 bases from J, with 8 bases in between. Germline V gives CDR1 SGHTA, CDR2 FQGNSA. The CDR3 runs to 12 residues. CDR3 coding DNA: TGTGCCAGCAGCTCATCCAGAACTGAAGCTTTCTTT. This encodes CASSSSRTEAFF.

The chain uses TRBV19 and TRBJ2-7; 8 bases are shared with TRBD1. The CDR3 totals 14 residues. Trimming at V came to 7 bases and at J to 2 bases, leaving 7 bases not matched to a gene. Per the germline V gene, CDR1 is LNHDA and CDR2 is SQIVND (reference sequence). This CDR3 is CASMDRAPPYEQYF. The CDR3, as DNA: TGTGCCAGTATGGACAGGGCCCCACCCTACGAGCAGTACTTC.